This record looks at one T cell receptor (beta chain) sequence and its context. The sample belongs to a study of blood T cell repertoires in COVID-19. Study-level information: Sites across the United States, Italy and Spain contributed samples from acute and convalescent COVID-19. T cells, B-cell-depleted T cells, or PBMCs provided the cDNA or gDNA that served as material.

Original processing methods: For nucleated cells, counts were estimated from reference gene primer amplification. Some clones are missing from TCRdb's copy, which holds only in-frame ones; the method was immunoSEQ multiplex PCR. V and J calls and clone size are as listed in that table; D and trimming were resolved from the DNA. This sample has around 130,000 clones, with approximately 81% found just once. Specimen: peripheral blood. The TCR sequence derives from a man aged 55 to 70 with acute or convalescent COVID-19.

The CDR3 DNA reads TGTGCCAGCAGGCAGGGTCGCGGCTACACCTTC. This codes for CASRQGRGYTF. The chain joins TRBV27 to TRBJ1-2; D perhaps matches TRBD1 (5 bases). Germline CDR1 is MNHEY and CDR2 is SMNVEV (reference sequence). Trimming cost V 6 bases and J 8 bases, with 10 bases left between them. This CDR3 has 11 amino acids.